Shown below are 26 T cell receptor beta chains from a single sample sequenced in a study of control samples from healthy donors and cancer patients (TCRdb year 2020). The method was the immunoSEQ multiplex PCR assay. In TCRdb, the immuneACCESS table is reduced to in-frame sequences with V and J assigned. These tables do not hold every clone; where another copy was compared, an unresolved V gene accounts for under half, and the others remain unexplained. The sample has tens of thousands of clones on record, roughly 91% of them singletons. 5.5% to 7% of the sample is held by the ten biggest clonotypes. Sequencing was carried out using blood. These TCRs come from a man in his fifties or sixties in good health.

The chain carries TRBV5-6 and TRBJ2-7; D is perhaps TRBD1 (8 bases). Germline V gene sequence: CDR1 SGHDT, CDR2 YYEEEE. The CDR3 extends over 17 amino acids. Trimming stripped 4 bases from V and 4 bases from J, with 24 bases between. CDR3 region: CASSRSTGGQGAYEQYF. CDR3 in DNA: TGTGCCAGCAGCCGGTCCACCGGGGGGCAGGGGGCTTACGAGCAGTACTTC.

This clone was detected only once. The chain combines TRBV12-2 with TRBJ1-2; TRBD1, the D gene given by the table, was not confirmed from the DNA. TRBV12-2 is a known pseudogene. This CDR3 is built from 15 residues. The CDR3 DNA follows: TGTGCAAGTCGCCTACTTGGGACACCTCGTTATGGCTACACCTTC. This codes for CASRLLGTPRYGYTF.

The genes are TRBV2 and TRBJ2-1; possible D gene TRBD1, 6 bases. Germline V gene data show CDR1 as SNHLY and CDR2 as FYNNEI. The CDR3 loop spans 16 amino acids. V lost 2 bases to trimming and J lost 3 bases, with 14 bases between them. CDR3 protein: CASSEPPGQRYNEQFF. CDR3 sequence (DNA): TGTGCCAGCAGTGAACCTCCAGGACAGCGCTACAATGAGCAGTTCTTC. Looking up the rest from reference TRBV2 and TRBJ2-1 gives the full variable domain: EPEVTQTPSHQVTQMGQEVILRCVPISNHLYFYWYRQILGQKVEFLVSFYNNEISEKSEIFDDQFSVERPDGSNFTLKIRSTKLEDSAMYFCASSEPPGQRYNEQFFGPGTRLTVL.

The rearrangement joins TRBV6-6 to TRBJ1-1; 12 bases line up with TRBD1. This CDR3 comprises 13 residues. From germline, CDR1 is MNHNY and CDR2 SVGAGI (reference sequence). V was pared by 2 bases and J by 10 bases, with 2 bases of the junction left unmatched. CDR3 DNA: TGTGCCAGCAGTTACGGGGGACAGGGGGCAGCTTTCTTT. It encodes CASSYGGQGAAFF.

The genes are TRBV14 and TRBJ1-1; D is unclear. V shed 1 base and J shed 0 bases, with 12 bases lying between them. This CDR3 is 16 amino acids long. Germline V gene data show CDR1 as SGHDN and CDR2 as FVKESK. CDR3 bases: TGTGCCAGCAGCCAAGGAGGGTGGGGTCTGAACACTGAAGCTTTCTTT. This translates into CASSQGGWGLNTEAFF.

V is TRBV3-1 (or the pseudogene TRBV3-2) and J is TRBJ2-7, with 9 nucleotides matching TRBD1. The CDR3 sequence is 15 residues long. Germline CDR1 LGHDT, CDR2 YNNKEL (reference sequence). The junction had 5 bases not matched to a gene; V was cut back by 4 bases and J by 1 base. CDR3 sequence (DNA): TGTGCCAGCAGCCCATACAGGGGGCCTTCCTACGAGCAGTACTTC. Translated: CASSPYRGPSYEQYF.

As concerns this clone: This may arise from a read error, as a much more abundant clone is one base away. This sample also contains other DNA sequences that code for the same CDR3. This chain uses TRBV29-1 with TRBJ2-7; D might be TRBD1 or TRBD2, each matching 6 bases. The germline V gene encodes CDR1 SQVTM and CDR2 ANQGSEA. This CDR3 region has 14 residues. The V gene lost 3 bases and the J gene lost 7 bases, with 19 bases spanning the gap. CDR3 amino acids: CSVEGEVGAGEQYF. In DNA, the CDR3 is TGCAGCGTTGAGGGGGAGGTGGGGGCGGGTGAGCAGTACTTC.

This clone was counted a single time. The V call is TRBV18, the J call TRBJ2-2; possible D gene TRBD1, 5 bases. Germline V lookup: CDR1 KGHSH, CDR2 LQKENI. The CDR3 is 16 residues long. V was shortened by 3 bases and J by 1 base, with 12 bases between the two germline ends. The CDR3 DNA sequence: TGTGCCAGCTCACCCAGACAGCCTAAGAACACCGGGGAGCTGTTTTTT. It specifies CASSPRQPKNTGELFF.

The chain uses TRBV5-1 and TRBJ1-1; D unclear. Trimming left V 4 bases short and J 3 bases short, with 10 bases between. The CDR3 runs 13 residues. Germline CDR1 is SGHRS and CDR2 is YFSETQ. Written as DNA, the CDR3 is TGCGCCAGCAGCGGGGTCGGGTACACTGAAGCTTTCTTT. This codes for CASSGVGYTEAFF. Filled out from reference TRBV5-1 and TRBJ1-1, the complete variable domain reads KAGVTQTPRYLIKTRGQQVTLSCSPISGHRSVSWYQQTPGQGLQFLFEYFSETQRNKGNFPGRFSGRQFSNSRSEMNVSTLELGDSALYLCASSGVGYTEAFFGQGTRLTVV.

This clone was recorded only once. The chain combines TRBV9 with TRBJ2-2; TRBD2 matches 7 bases. The CDR3 is 16 residues long. Germline V CDR1 and CDR2: SGDLS, YYNGEE. The ends lost 0 bases at V and 3 bases at J; junction bases unmatched: 5. The CDR3 region is CASSVVSSGDTGELFF. In DNA form, the CDR3 reads TGTGCCAGCAGCGTAGTCTCCAGCGGGGACACCGGGGAGCTGTTTTTT.

V is TRBV15 and J is TRBJ1-2, with a tentative D call TRBD1 (5 bases). This CDR3 has 15 residues. V lost 1 base and J 7 bases, leaving 16 bases between the germline ends. CDR1 is LNHNV, CDR2 YYDKDF, per germline (reference sequence). Here the CDR3 reads CATSRAGGFVSGYTF. The CDR3 nucleotides read TGTGCCACCAGCAGAGCTGGGGGTTTCGTCTCTGGCTACACCTTC.

The chain has TRBV6-5 and TRBJ1-4; 8 nucleotides match TRBD1. The CDR3 loop spans 16 amino acids. Germline lookup yields CDR1 MNHEY and CDR2 SVGAGI. V trimming: 2 bases; J trimming: 7 bases; junction bases outside the gene matches: 9. CDR3 in amino acids: CASSYIRQGFGEKLFF. CDR3 coding DNA: TGTGCCAGCAGTTACATTAGACAGGGGTTCGGTGAAAAACTGTTTTTT.

The chain couples TRBV5-5 to TRBJ1-3; D possibly corresponds to TRBD1 (5 bases). This CDR3 has 16 residues. The V gene's germline CDR1 is SGHKS and CDR2 YYEKEE (reference sequence). Trimming removed 3 bases at V and 0 bases at J, with 13 bases between. In nucleotides, the CDR3 is TGTGCCAGCAGCTGGGACGGCGAGAGCTCTGGAAACACCATATATTTT. It specifies CASSWDGESSGNTIYF.

V and J are TRBV28 and TRBJ2-7, with 11 bases that match TRBD1. Germline V gives CDR1 MDHEN, CDR2 SYDVKM. This CDR3 spans 14 amino acids. V shed 6 bases and J 6 bases; nucleotides not matched to a gene: 7. CDR3 DNA sequence: TGTGCCAGCAGCACCAGGACAGGGGGCTCCGAGCAGTACTTC. It encodes CASSTRTGGSEQYF.

The chain is built from TRBV5-6 and TRBJ1-2, with D possibly TRBD1 on 6 matching bases. The CDR3 totals 13 residues. Germline-derived CDR1 and CDR2 are SGHDT and YYEEEE. V was cut by 4 bases and J by 6 bases, with 13 bases left in between. The CDR3 region has the DNA TGTGCCAGCAGCCGGGACATGCCTAATGGCTACACCTTC. This sequence encodes CASSRDMPNGYTF.

The gene calls are TRBV11-2 and TRBJ1-3; TRBD1 agrees at 7 bases. CDR3 length equals 16 residues. Germline-derived CDR1 and CDR2 are SGHAT and FQNNGV. Unmatched junction bases numbered 6, after V lost 4 bases and J lost 0 bases. The DNA of the CDR3 is TGTGCCAGCAGCTCGTCACAGGGGCTCTCTGGAAACACCATATATTTT. Translation gives CASSSSQGLSGNTIYF.

J is TRBJ2-5 and V is TRBV6-5; D possibly corresponds to TRBD2 (6 bases). The V gene's germline CDR1 is MNHEY and CDR2 SVGAGI. This CDR3 is built from 11 residues. Trimming took 8 bases from V and 5 from J, leaving 9 bases between them. CDR3 coding DNA: TGTGCCAGCGCTGGGGGGGAGACCCAGTACTTC. This sequence encodes CASAGGETQYF.

The chain has TRBV4-1 and TRBJ1-6, with D maybe TRBD1 (5 bases). V was clipped by 0 bases and J by 18 bases, with 15 bases between them. CDR1 and CDR2 from the germline V gene are MGHRA and YSYEKL. The CDR3 covers 13 residues. CDR3 in DNA: TGCGCCAGCAGCCAAGACTCCGGGGACCCGACCCACTTT. The encoded protein is CASSQDSGDPTHF.

The rearrangement uses TRBV30 and TRBJ1-1; D remains ambiguous. CDR1 GTSNPN and CDR2 SVGIG come from the germline V gene (reference sequence). CDR3 size: 11 residues. Trimming cost V 3 bases and J 4 bases, with 6 bases left between them. CDR3 DNA sequence: TGTGCCTGGAGCCTGAGCACTGAAGCTTTCTTT. As protein: CAWSLSTEAFF.

The chain combines TRBV5-5 with TRBJ2-5; the D gene could be TRBD1 or TRBD2 (5 bases each). Deletions cut 4 bases from V and 2 bases from J, with 9 bases between. CDR1 is SGHKS, CDR2 YYEKEE, per germline (reference sequence). This CDR3 has 13 residues. The CDR3 here is CASSRGLQETQYF. As DNA, the CDR3 is TGTGCCAGCAGCCGGGGCCTTCAAGAGACCCAGTACTTC.

The V gene is TRBV5-1, the J gene TRBJ2-5, with 10 nucleotides matching TRBD2. CDR1 and CDR2 from the germline V gene are SGHRS and YFSETQ. The CDR3 has 15 amino acids. Unmatched junction bases numbered 2, after V lost 2 bases and J lost 1 base. CDR3 residues: CASSFSSGGQETQYF. The CDR3 nucleotides read TGCGCCAGCAGCTTTTCTAGCGGGGGCCAAGAGACCCAGTACTTC.

CDR3 amino acids: CASSSGGWTEAFF. CDR3 DNA sequence: TGTGCCAGCAGTTCGGGGGGTTGGACTGAAGCTTTCTTT. The genes are TRBV12-3 or TRBV12-4 and TRBJ1-1, with D maybe TRBD1 (5 bases). The CDR3 has 13 amino acids. Trimming removed 4 bases at V and 5 bases at J, with 11 bases between.

The table lists this clone with a count of one. V gene TRBV4-1 combines with J gene TRBJ2-2; no definite D call. CDR1 and CDR2 (germline): MGHRA, YSYEKL. The CDR3 is made up of 15 amino acids. V lost 4 bases and J 0 bases, leaving 9 bases between the germline ends. The DNA of the CDR3 is TGCGCCAGCAGCCTGGACCGATCGAACACCGGGGAGCTGTTTTTT. Encoded protein: CASSLDRSNTGELFF.

This rearrangement joins TRBV2 to TRBJ1-2, with 9 bases matching TRBD1. Germline CDR1 reads SNHLY; CDR2 reads FYNNEI. This CDR3 comprises 15 residues. The V and J ends lost 4 bases and 5 bases, in that order; junction bases with no gene match: 8. CDR3 in amino acids: CASSGGQGNPYGYTF. The CDR3 nucleotides read TGTGCCAGCAGTGGTGGACAGGGGAATCCTTATGGCTACACCTTC.

The V call is TRBV5-1, the J call TRBJ1-1; perhaps TRBD1 as D (5 bases). The germline V gene has CDR1 SGHRS and CDR2 YFSETQ. CDR3 length equals 15 residues. Trimming took 2 bases from V and 7 from J, leaving 18 bases between them. CDR3 sequence reads: CASSLTAGGFDEAFF. The CDR3 nucleotides read TGCGCCAGCAGCTTAACCGCGGGGGGGTTTGATGAAGCTTTCTTT. Using reference TRBV5-1 and TRBJ1-1 for the parts outside the CDR3, the full variable domain is KAGVTQTPRYLIKTRGQQVTLSCSPISGHRSVSWYQQTPGQGLQFLFEYFSETQRNKGNFPGRFSGRQFSNSRSEMNVSTLELGDSALYLCASSLTAGGFDEAFFGQGTRLTVV.

The J gene is TRBJ1-1, the V gene TRBV5-5; no clear D gene. This CDR3 region has 15 residues. V shed 0 bases and J shed 3 bases, with 12 bases lying between them. CDR1 and CDR2 from the germline V gene are SGHKS and YYEKEE (reference sequence). CDR3 DNA: TGTGCCAGCAGCTTGGAGGGAGCTAGTTACACTGAAGCTTTCTTT. Residues: CASSLEGASYTEAFF.